Following are 9 T cell receptor beta chains from one sample sequenced in a study of CD4 T cell repertoires in COVID-19. The repertoire was sequenced with immunoSEQ multiplex PCR; TCRdb's copy has only in-frame clones and lacks some. Of fewer than 100,000 clones in the sample, about four fifths were seen once. Sequences were derived from CD4+ T cells from peripheral blood, sampled after recovery from COVID-19. These receptors all stem from a human donor who had COVID-19.

The count of this clone is one. The rearrangement links TRBV18 to TRBJ1-4; the match to TRBD1 covers 8 bases. From germline, CDR1 is KGHSH and CDR2 LQKENI. Trimming took 3 bases from V and 7 from J; bases not matched to a gene: 7. This CDR3 is 15 amino acids long. The CDR3 here is CASSPGQANREKLFF. CDR3 DNA sequence: TGTGCCAGCTCACCGGGACAGGCGAATCGTGAAAAACTGTTTTTT.

This chain joins TRBV10-3 and TRBJ1-3; D may be TRBD1 (5 bases). Germline V gene data show CDR1 as ENHRY and CDR2 as SYGVKD. The CDR3 loop spans 14 amino acids. Trimming shortened V by 3 bases and J by 7 bases, and 13 bases separated the two germline ends. CDR3 amino acids: CAISDYGGSNTIYF. The CDR3 DNA reads TGTGCCATCAGTGATTACGGGGGGAGTAACACCATATATTTT.

V is TRBV19 and J is TRBJ1-2; 7 bases line up with TRBD1. The V segment lost 9 bases and the J segment 5 bases; nucleotides outside the gene matches: 9. Looked up from germline, CDR1 is LNHDA and CDR2 is SQIVND (reference sequence). This CDR3 has 13 amino acids. The CDR3 coding sequence is TGTGCCAGCAACAGGGGCAACTGGTATGGCTACACCTTC. It yields the protein CASNRGNWYGYTF.

The rearrangement links TRBV9 to TRBJ1-1; tentative D call: TRBD1 (5 bases). The CDR3 consists of 14 residues. In germline, CDR1 is SGDLS, CDR2 YYNGEE. With 0 bases removed from V and 1 base from J, the gap between germline ends came to 7 bases. CDR3 protein: CASSVDQGNTEAFF. CDR3 DNA sequence: TGTGCCAGCAGCGTAGATCAGGGGAACACTGAAGCTTTCTTT. Together with reference TRBV9 and TRBJ1-1, the CDR3 gives the full variable domain: DSGVTQTPKHLITATGQRVTLRCSPRSGDLSVYWYQQSLDQGLQFLIQYYNGEERAKGNILERFSAQQFPDLHSELNLSSLELGDSALYFCASSVDQGNTEAFFGQGTRLTVV.

This clone was detected only a few times. V and J are TRBV24-1 and TRBJ2-1; no clear D. The CDR3 loop spans 13 amino acids. Germline-derived CDR1 and CDR2 are KGHDR and SFDVKD. Trimming took 2 bases from V and 6 from J, leaving 7 bases between them. In DNA form, the CDR3 reads TGTGCCACCAGTGATTCACCTCGCAATGAGCAGTTCTTC. It encodes CATSDSPRNEQFF.

This clone was counted a single time. J is TRBJ1-1 and V is TRBV5-1; no firm D call. Germline V lookup: CDR1 SGHRS, CDR2 YFSETQ. The CDR3 is made up of 13 amino acids. Trimming pared 4 bases from V and 1 base from J, leaving 8 bases between. The CDR3 loop is CASSPLGNTEAFF. The CDR3 nucleotides read TGCGCCAGCAGCCCCCTAGGGAACACTGAAGCTTTCTTT.

The rearrangement uses TRBV6-6 and TRBJ2-6; D is undetermined. The CDR3 runs to 15 residues. Germline assignment: CDR1 MNHNY and CDR2 SVGAGI (reference sequence). Trimming took off 7 bases at V and 0 bases at J, with 10 bases between the two ends. The CDR3 is CASTQRVSGANVLTF. DNA of the CDR3: TGTGCCAGCACCCAAAGGGTCTCTGGGGCCAACGTCCTGACTTTC.

The V gene is TRBV6-1, the J gene TRBJ1-4; 7 bases align to TRBD1. CDR3 size: 14 residues. After removal of 3 bases from V and 8 bases from J, the junction contained 6 bases not matched to a gene. Germline assignment: CDR1 MNHNS and CDR2 SASEGT. CDR3 DNA: TGTGCCAGCAGTGAGATACAGGGGACCGAAAAACTGTTTTTT. Encoded protein: CASSEIQGTEKLFF.

The chain is built from TRBV6-6 and TRBJ1-2, with D possibly TRBD1 on 5 matching bases. Germline CDR1 and CDR2: MNHNY and SVGAGI (reference sequence). Trimming removed 2 bases at V and 4 bases at J, with 11 bases between. This CDR3 is built from 14 residues. For the CDR3, the DNA is TGTGCCAGCAGTTACACGAATCAGGGCTATGGCTACACCTTC. It encodes CASSYTNQGYGYTF.